Listed here are 26 T cell receptor beta chains from one sample, sequenced in a study of beta chain features in type 1 diabetes. The isolated RNA, all of it, was reverse transcribed, so expressed TCRB transcripts were what got sequenced. Assay used: immunoSEQ multiplex PCR; TCRdb lists only in-frame clones, some missing. The top ten clones hold under 2.5% of a sample with about 150,000 clones, over 7.5% of them seen once. The sample comprised central memory CD4+ T cells from blood. Every receptor here comes from a woman between 18 and 30 years old in good health.

V and J are TRBV12-5 and TRBJ2-7; D unclear. The V end lost 6 bases, the J end lost 2 bases, and 11 bases lay between the germline ends. Germline CDR1 is LGHNT and CDR2 is FRNRAP. The CDR3 length is 13 residues. The CDR3 loop reads CASGRSTAYEQYF. The DNA for the CDR3 is TGTGCTAGTGGCCGTTCCACAGCCTACGAGCAGTACTTC.

As for this clone: Other DNA sequences of this sample code for an identical CDR3. CDR3 sequence reads: CASSLGGKETQYF. Written as DNA, the CDR3 is TGTGCCAGCTCACTTGGGGGGAAAGAGACCCAGTACTTC. The V and J genes are TRBV18 and TRBJ2-5; D is perhaps TRBD2 (6 bases). The CDR3 runs 13 residues. Trimming cost V 4 bases and J 3 bases, with 9 bases left between them. Germline V lookup: CDR1 KGHSH, CDR2 LQKENI.

The sample holds a few counts of this clone. The rearrangement links TRBV7-8 to TRBJ2-2; unclear D gene. The CDR3 loop spans 14 amino acids. V lost 5 bases and J 5 bases, leaving 12 bases between the germline ends. CDR1 is SGHVS, CDR2 FQNEAQ, per germline. The CDR3: CASSVPRKTGELFF. Here the CDR3 DNA reads TGTGCCAGCAGCGTACCTAGGAAGACCGGGGAGCTGTTTTTT.

The table lists this clone with a few counts. The rearrangement uses TRBV7-9 and TRBJ1-2; unclear D gene. Germline V gene lookup returns CDR1 SEHNR and CDR2 FQNEAQ (reference sequence). The CDR3 runs to 12 residues. Deletions cut 8 bases from V and 7 bases from J, with 14 bases between. The CDR3 loop reads CASSTAAFGYTF. The CDR3 coding sequence is TGTGCCAGCTCTACAGCGGCCTTTGGCTACACCTTC.

This clone was counted between two and nine times. V gene TRBV9 combines with J gene TRBJ2-5; possible D gene TRBD2, 5 bases. V was cut by 0 bases and J by 1 base, with 13 bases left in between. Germline V lookup: CDR1 SGDLS, CDR2 YYNGEE. This CDR3 contains 16 residues. In nucleotides, the CDR3 is TGTGCCAGCAGCGTAGGTGGAGACTATAGCCAAGAGACCCAGTACTTC. It is translated as CASSVGGDYSQETQYF.

This clone was observed a handful of times. This chain links TRBV5-4 with TRBJ2-1; D call uncertain. CDR1 and CDR2 from the germline V gene are SGHNT and YYREEE (reference sequence). Trimming took 1 base from V and 8 from J, leaving 4 bases between them. The CDR3 contains 11 residues. This CDR3 reads CASSLNYEQFF. The CDR3 DNA reads TGTGCCAGCAGCTTGAACTATGAGCAGTTCTTC.

The chain has TRBV30 and TRBJ2-1; 7 bases align to TRBD2. Unmatched junction bases numbered 5, after V lost 4 bases and J lost 8 bases. CDR1 and CDR2 (germline): GTSNPN, SVGIG (reference sequence). CDR3 size: 12 residues. The DNA for the CDR3 is TGTGCCTGGATCCCTCGGGGGGATGAGCAGTTCTTC. It translates to CAWIPRGDEQFF.

This clone was counted ten times or more. The chain links TRBV19 to TRBJ2-1, with TRBD1 identical over 9 bases. The CDR3 consists of 13 residues. Germline V gene sequence: CDR1 LNHDA, CDR2 SQIVND (reference sequence). J lost 7 bases, V lost 4 bases, and 2 bases had no gene match. This CDR3 is CASSKDRGNEQFF. Written as DNA, the CDR3 is TGTGCCAGTAGTAAGGACAGGGGAAATGAGCAGTTCTTC.

The CDR3 is CAWSKGTSGNTDTQYF. In DNA form, the CDR3 reads TGTGCCTGGAGTAAGGGGACTAGCGGGAACACAGATACGCAGTATTTT. This chain joins TRBV30 and TRBJ2-3, with 13 bases matching TRBD2. This CDR3 spans 16 amino acids. Germline CDR1 is GTSNPN and CDR2 is SVGIG (reference sequence). With V trimmed by 2 bases and J by 2 bases, 4 bases remained unmatched. The complete variable domain, with remaining parts taken from reference TRBV30 and TRBJ2-3, reads SQTIHQWPATLVQPVGSPLSLECTVEGTSNPNLYWYRQAAGRGLQLLFYSVGIGQISSEVPQNLSASRPQDRQFILSSKKLLLSDSGFYLCAWSKGTSGNTDTQYFGPGTRLTVL.

This rearrangement joins TRBV5-1 to TRBJ1-1; TRBD1 might be the D (5 bases). Germline V CDR1 and CDR2: SGHRS, YFSETQ. V lost 4 bases and J 0 bases, leaving 25 bases between the germline ends. The CDR3 covers 19 residues. Written as DNA, the CDR3 is TGCGCCAGCAGCGGGAGGTCGGGTACCCAAAGGGGTATGAACACTGAAGCTTTCTTT. Encoded protein: CASSGRSGTQRGMNTEAFF.

This clone came up a few times. The chain has TRBV29-1 and TRBJ1-4, with TRBD1 as a possible D gene (5 bases). Trimming left V 6 bases short and J 0 bases short, with 11 bases between. The CDR3 has 14 amino acids. Germline CDR1 and CDR2: SQVTM and ANQGSEA. CDR3 sequence: CSVPTGATNEKLFF. The CDR3 DNA reads TGCAGCGTCCCCACAGGAGCAACTAATGAAAAACTGTTTTTT. Combining the CDR3 with reference TRBV29-1 and TRBJ1-4 gives the whole variable domain SAVISQKPSRDICQRGTSLTIQCQVDSQVTMMFWYRQQPGQSLTLIATANQGSEATYESGFVIDKFPISRPNLTFSTLTVSNMSPEDSSIYLCSVPTGATNEKLFFGSGTQLSVL.

The gene calls are TRBV2 and TRBJ1-5; a possible D gene is TRBD1 (5 bases). V lost 3 bases and J lost 10, with 13 bases in between. Germline assignment: CDR1 SNHLY and CDR2 FYNNEI. This CDR3 contains 13 residues. CDR3 region: CASSDGDSLPQHF. The DNA for the CDR3 is TGTGCCAGCAGTGACGGGGACTCCCTACCCCAGCATTTT. The full variable domain, in which reference TRBV2 and TRBJ1-5 provide the parts outside the CDR3, is EPEVTQTPSHQVTQMGQEVILRCVPISNHLYFYWYRQILGQKVEFLVSFYNNEISEKSEIFDDQFSVERPDGSNFTLKIRSTKLEDSAMYFCASSDGDSLPQHFGDGTRLSIL.

The rearrangement uses TRBV7-3 and TRBJ2-1; TRBD2 aligns across 7 bases. Germline CDR1 is SGHTA and CDR2 is FQGTGA. V lost 4 bases and J lost 7; bases outside the gene matches: 13. CDR3 length: 16 amino acids. The CDR3 here is CASSWWLGGPYNEQFF. The CDR3 region has the DNA TGTGCCAGCAGCTGGTGGCTGGGAGGGCCTTATAATGAGCAGTTCTTC. Full variable domain (missing parts from reference TRBV7-3 and TRBJ2-1): GAGVSQTPSNKVTEKGKYVELRCDPISGHTALYWYRQSLGQGPEFLIYFQGTGAADDSGLPNDRFFAVRPEGSVSTLKIQRTERGDSAVYLCASSWWLGGPYNEQFFGPGTRLTVL.

The chain joins TRBV11-3 to TRBJ2-1; TRBD2 matches at 9 bases. The J segment lost 6 bases and the V segment lost 4 bases, leaving 4 bases of the junction unmatched. Germline lookup yields CDR1 SGHNT and CDR2 YENEEA. This CDR3 is 14 amino acids long. The CDR3 DNA follows: TGTGCCAGCAGCTCGGGACTAGCCGGCAATGAGCAGTTCTTC. As protein: CASSSGLAGNEQFF.

V usage is TRBV5-6 and J usage is TRBJ2-7; 8 bases line up with TRBD1. Germline CDR1 and CDR2: SGHDT and YYEEEE. The ends lost 4 bases at V and 2 bases at J; junction bases unmatched: 8. The CDR3 spans 15 residues. The CDR3 loop is CASSRWDRTAYEQYF. CDR3 nucleotide sequence: TGTGCCAGCAGCCGATGGGACAGGACGGCCTACGAGCAGTACTTC.

This sequence joins TRBV11-2 and TRBJ2-6, with D unclear. The V and J ends lost 2 bases and 1 base respectively, with 3 bases between them. Germline V gene data show CDR1 as SGHAT and CDR2 as FQNNGV. The CDR3 runs to 14 residues. The CDR3 region is CASSLLSGANVLTF. The DNA of the CDR3 is TGTGCCAGCAGCTTACTTTCTGGGGCCAACGTCCTGACTTTC. Complete variable domain (other parts from reference TRBV11-2 and TRBJ2-6): EAGVAQSPRYKIIEKRQSVAFWCNPISGHATLYWYQQILGQGPKLLIQFQNNGVVDDSQLPKDRFSAERLKGVDSTLKIQPAKLEDSAVYLCASSLLSGANVLTFGAGSRLTVL.

The chain is built from TRBV7-6 and TRBJ2-1; a possible D gene is TRBD2 (7 bases). With 5 bases removed from V and 8 bases from J, the gap between germline ends came to 19 bases. Germline V gene sequence: CDR1 SGHVS, CDR2 FNYEAQ. This CDR3 contains 15 residues. The CDR3 DNA follows: TGTGCCAGCAGCGAGCTACAGGGAGGGTTCGATGAGCAGTTCTTC. It codes for CASSELQGGFDEQFF. The full variable domain, its missing parts supplied by reference TRBV7-6 and TRBJ2-1, is GAGVSQSPRYKVTKRGQDVALRCDPISGHVSLYWYRQALGQGPEFLTYFNYEAQQDKSGLPNDRFSAERPEGSISTLTIQRTEQRDSAMYRCASSELQGGFDEQFFGPGTRLTVL.

As to this clone: This specimen includes other DNA sequences encoding the same CDR3. The CDR3 DNA is TGCAGCGTAGACAGGGGGCGAGAGACCCAGTACTTC. Its translation is CSVDRGRETQYF. The chain carries TRBV29-1 and TRBJ2-5, with TRBD1 matching 10 bases. V trimming: 6 bases; J trimming: 4 bases; junction bases outside the gene matches: 2. Germline CDR1 SQVTM, CDR2 ANQGSEA. The CDR3 runs 12 residues. Variable domain in full (rest from reference TRBV29-1 and TRBJ2-5): SAVISQKPSRDICQRGTSLTIQCQVDSQVTMMFWYRQQPGQSLTLIATANQGSEATYESGFVIDKFPISRPNLTFSTLTVSNMSPEDSSIYLCSVDRGRETQYFGPGTRLLVL.

This clone was observed a few times. This chain connects TRBV12-5 to TRBJ2-3, with TRBD1 matching over 7 bases. Germline V gene lookup returns CDR1 LGHNT and CDR2 FRNRAP. V trimming: 5 bases; J trimming: 0 bases; junction bases outside the gene matches: 14. This CDR3 has 18 residues. Here the CDR3 DNA reads TGTGCTAGTGGTATCTCTCCGAGGGACAGAAGTAGCACAGATACGCAGTATTTT. Encoded protein: CASGISPRDRSSTDTQYF.

This clone turned up a few times. The V gene is TRBV6-5, the J gene TRBJ2-7; 7 bases agree with TRBD1. The CDR3 covers 15 residues. V shed 4 bases, J shed 0 bases, and the junction held 6 bases outside the gene matches. Germline CDR1 is MNHEY and CDR2 is SVGAGI. The CDR3 DNA reads as TGTGCCAGCAGTTCACACGGGACAGCCTCCTACGAGCAGTACTTC. As protein: CASSSHGTASYEQYF.

The gene calls are TRBV9 and TRBJ2-7; 9 bases map to TRBD1. Germline assignment: CDR1 SGDLS and CDR2 YYNGEE. The CDR3 is 14 amino acids. Losses at the gene ends were 4 bases for V and 4 bases for J; bases not matched to a gene: 6. The CDR3 spells CASSTSGTGYEQYF. The CDR3 DNA follows: TGTGCCAGCAGCACTTCCGGGACAGGGTACGAGCAGTACTTC.

V usage is TRBV29-1 and J usage is TRBJ2-2; D perhaps matches TRBD2 (7 bases). Trimming took 7 bases from V and 0 from J, leaving 12 bases between them. The CDR3 covers 14 residues. From germline, CDR1 is SQVTM and CDR2 ANQGSEA. The CDR3 sequence is CSDRDYPNTGELFF. The CDR3, as DNA: TGCAGCGACAGGGACTACCCGAACACCGGGGAGCTGTTTTTT.

The chain uses TRBV2 and TRBJ2-1; 9 positions agree with TRBD2. The V gene's germline CDR1 is SNHLY and CDR2 FYNNEI. The V gene end was trimmed by 4 bases and the J gene end by 6 bases; junction bases not matched to a gene: 4. The CDR3 sequence is 14 residues long. The CDR3 region has the DNA TGTGCCAGCAGTGTTCTTAGCGGGGGCAATGAGCAGTTCTTC. Translating it yields CASSVLSGGNEQFF.

The chain carries TRBV5-1 and TRBJ2-1; D uncertain. V lost 4 bases and J 9 bases, leaving 8 bases between the germline ends. The germline V gene encodes CDR1 SGHRS and CDR2 YFSETQ. This CDR3 spans 11 amino acids. CDR3 sequence: CASSLRVEQFF. CDR3 nucleotides: TGCGCCAGCAGCCTAAGAGTTGAGCAGTTCTTC.

V and J are TRBV7-9 and TRBJ1-2; D is perhaps TRBD1 (5 bases). The ends were cut back, 4 bases at V and 7 bases at J, with 13 bases in the middle. CDR3 length: 13 amino acids. The V gene's germline CDR1 is SEHNR and CDR2 FQNEAQ (reference sequence). CDR3 coding DNA: TGTGCCAGCAGCTCACAGGAGATCTCTGGCTACACCTTC. Protein sequence: CASSSQEISGYTF.

This clone was recorded a few times. The chain recombines TRBV5-4 with TRBJ1-1; D gene uncertain. Trimming removed 1 base from V and 1 base from J, with 8 bases in between. Germline assignment: CDR1 SGHNT and CDR2 YYREEE (reference sequence). The CDR3 extends over 14 amino acids. CDR3 nucleotides: TGTGCCAGCAGCTTGATTGGCAAGAACACTGAAGCTTTCTTT. This gives the protein CASSLIGKNTEAFF.